Included here is one T cell receptor (beta chain) sequence, with context. What it binds is not known. The assay was immunoSEQ multiplex PCR, and TCRdb's table has in-frame clones only and misses some. The sample lists about 77,000 clones, 92% occurring once. This entry comes from a study of graft-versus-host responses after intestinal transplantation. Study information: Isolated intestinal, liver-intestinal, or multivisceral transplants had been given to the recipients.

This CDR3 comprises 16 residues. Trimming at V came to 3 bases and at J to 2 bases, leaving 5 bases not matched to a gene. The V gene's germline CDR1 is SNHLY and CDR2 FYNNEI. General study results and limits: Ileal or blood samples showed some GvH clones first, and such clones were also found in recipient marrow.

This sequence joins TRBV2 and TRBJ2-7; 12 bases are shared with TRBD2. The material sequenced was PBMCs, taken 98 days after intestinal transplantation. The TCR comes from a human patient who received an intestinal transplant, so some T cells may come from the graft donor. CDR3 DNA: TGTGCCAGCAGTGACGACCTAGCGGGGGGGCCCTACGAGCAGTACTTC. Protein sequence: CASSDDLAGGPYEQYF.